This T cell receptor (beta chain) was obtained from a study of cytomegalovirus exposure and HLA in healthy donors. PCR primers comprised 60 Vbeta and 13 Jbeta primers. TCRdb keeps only in-frame clones here, not all; method: immunoSEQ multiplex PCR. Of 100,000 to 150,000 clones in the sample, 74% were seen once. Whole-study findings and limits: Being productive about 90% or about 30% of the time was typical of most TCR beta V segments in an earlier analysis. Accounts indicate the classifier identified cytomegalovirus status with strong specificity and sensitivity. Specificity of three CMV-associated chains for CMV antigens was verified in vitro. The majority of TCR sequences were rare, yet some public TCRs appeared in many donors.

The CDR3 is made up of 16 amino acids. Between the trimmed V and J ends, which lost 8 bases and 0 bases, there was a span of 17 bases. Germline CDR1 is SGHVS and CDR2 is FNYEAQ. Worth noting for this clone: Its antigen is not known.

This sequence joins TRBV7-6 and TRBJ1-5; a possible D gene is TRBD1 (6 bases). This TCR was recovered from a woman aged 50 to 60 in good health and CMV-seropositive. The sample consisted of PBMCs. The CDR3 spells CASVVGQPYSNQPQHF. CDR3 bases: TGTGCCAGCGTTGTAGGACAGCCCTATAGCAATCAGCCCCAGCATTTT. Complete variable domain (other parts from reference TRBV7-6 and TRBJ1-5): GAGVSQSPRYKVTKRGQDVALRCDPISGHVSLYWYRQALGQGPEFLTYFNYEAQQDKSGLPNDRFSAERPEGSISTLTIQRTEQRDSAMYRCASVVGQPYSNQPQHFGDGTRLSIL.